This is a list of T cell receptor beta chains from one sample in a study of blood T cell repertoires in COVID-19. This table comes from immunoSEQ multiplex PCR, and its TCRdb copy is limited to in-frame clones, with some not included. Among 35,000 to 45,000 clones, approximately 78% were seen once, and the ten largest hold approximately 32%. Specimen: peripheral blood. These receptors were obtained from a man aged 60-69 years with acute or convalescent COVID-19. The CDR3 runs from the conserved cysteine through the conserved F or W. Fields, in order: D gene, clone size, J gene, CDR3 length, V gene, CDR3 protein, CDR3 DNA. The D gene is left open where the match is weak. Some rows mark clone size as missing; the rest say once, few, many or name a class of expanded clone.

d_call: TRBD2; clone_size: -; j_call: TRBJ2-7; cdr3_length: 15; v_call: TRBV19; cdr3_aa: CASSNPGLADYEQYF; cdr3_nt: TGTGCCAGTAGTAATCCGGGACTAGCGGATTACGAGCAGTACTTC
d_call: TRBD2; clone_size: -; j_call: TRBJ2-1; cdr3_length: 15; v_call: TRBV10-1; cdr3_aa: CASRAGTSANNEQFF; cdr3_nt: TGCGCCAGCAGAGCCGGGACTAGCGCCAACAATGAGCAGTTCTTC
d_call: TRBD1; clone_size: few; j_call: TRBJ2-7; cdr3_length: 17; v_call: TRBV7-2; cdr3_aa: CASSWTPRDRVSYEQYF; cdr3_nt: TGTGCCAGCAGCTGGACCCCCCGGGACAGGGTTTCCTACGAGCAGTACTTC
d_call: -; clone_size: -; j_call: TRBJ1-5; cdr3_length: 13; v_call: TRBV18; cdr3_aa: CASSPRASQPQHF; cdr3_nt: TGTGCCAGCTCACCGAGGGCGAGTCAGCCCCAGCATTTT
d_call: TRBD2; clone_size: -; j_call: TRBJ2-3; cdr3_length: 18; v_call: TRBV5-6; cdr3_aa: CASSLELAGGSSTDTQYF; cdr3_nt: TGTGCCAGCAGCTTAGAACTAGCGGGAGGGTCTAGCACAGATACGCAGTATTTT
d_call: -; clone_size: -; j_call: TRBJ1-2; cdr3_length: 16; v_call: TRBV6-1; cdr3_aa: CASSAVGGAPPYGYTF; cdr3_nt: TGTGCCAGCAGTGCCGTGGGGGGGGCGCCTCCCTATGGCTACACCTTC
d_call: TRBD1; clone_size: -; j_call: TRBJ1-1; cdr3_length: 15; v_call: TRBV7-9; cdr3_aa: CASTTGTGSHTEAFF; cdr3_nt: TGTGCCAGCACCACAGGGACAGGGTCGCACACTGAAGCTTTCTTT
d_call: -; clone_size: -; j_call: TRBJ2-5; cdr3_length: 15; v_call: TRBV5-1; cdr3_aa: CASSSGLQGSETQYF; cdr3_nt: TGCGCCAGCAGCTCCGGATTACAGGGCTCGGAGACCCAGTACTTC
d_call: TRBD1; clone_size: -; j_call: TRBJ1-6; cdr3_length: 18; v_call: TRBV5-1; cdr3_aa: CASSRGDRGRNLDSPLHF; cdr3_nt: TGCGCCAGCTCCCGGGGGGACAGGGGGCGCAATTTGGATTCACCCCTCCACTTT
d_call: -; clone_size: few; j_call: TRBJ2-7; cdr3_length: 14; v_call: TRBV3-1/TRBV3-2; cdr3_aa: CASSLQAVTYEQYF; cdr3_nt: TGTGCCAGCAGCCTGCAAGCGGTAACCTACGAGCAGTACTTC
d_call: -; clone_size: -; j_call: TRBJ1-3; cdr3_length: 17; v_call: TRBV5-1; cdr3_aa: CASSLGGRDRSGNTIYF; cdr3_nt: TGCGCCAGCAGCTTGGGGGGCAGGGATCGTTCTGGAAACACCATATATTTT
d_call: TRBD1; clone_size: -; j_call: TRBJ2-7; cdr3_length: 16; v_call: TRBV9; cdr3_aa: CASSVGGRGSSYEQYF; cdr3_nt: TGTGCCAGCAGCGTAGGAGGCAGGGGGAGCTCCTACGAGCAGTACTTC
d_call: -; clone_size: -; j_call: TRBJ2-7; cdr3_length: 15; v_call: TRBV7-8; cdr3_aa: CASSSLDSSSYEQYF; cdr3_nt: TGTGCCAGCAGCTCCCTGGACAGTAGCTCCTACGAGCAGTACTTC
d_call: TRBD2; clone_size: -; j_call: TRBJ2-7; cdr3_length: 14; v_call: TRBV6-5; cdr3_aa: CASRVAGGKYEQYF; cdr3_nt: TGTGCCAGCAGGGTAGCGGGAGGGAAATACGAGCAGTACTTC
d_call: -; clone_size: -; j_call: TRBJ2-3; cdr3_length: 12; v_call: TRBV4-1; cdr3_aa: CASSLAADTQYF; cdr3_nt: TGCGCCAGCAGCCTAGCCGCAGATACGCAGTATTTT
d_call: -; clone_size: -; j_call: TRBJ1-3; cdr3_length: 15; v_call: TRBV19; cdr3_aa: CASSILRDYGNTIYF; cdr3_nt: TGTGCCAGTAGTATACTTCGGGACTATGGAAACACCATATATTTT
d_call: TRBD2; clone_size: once; j_call: TRBJ2-2; cdr3_length: 18; v_call: TRBV6-4; cdr3_aa: CASSALQTSGTNTGELFF; cdr3_nt: TGTGCCAGCAGTGCCCTACAGACTAGCGGGACCAACACCGGGGAGCTGTTTTTT
d_call: -; clone_size: -; j_call: TRBJ1-2; cdr3_length: 16; v_call: TRBV6-6; cdr3_aa: CASSQPGGGHVYGYTF; cdr3_nt: TGTGCCAGCAGTCAGCCCGGGGGGGGGCACGTCTATGGCTACACCTTC
d_call: TRBD1; clone_size: -; j_call: TRBJ2-7; cdr3_length: 14; v_call: TRBV18; cdr3_aa: CASSPTGQGAEQYF; cdr3_nt: TGTGCCAGCTCACCAACGGGACAGGGGGCCGAGCAGTACTTC
d_call: TRBD1; clone_size: few; j_call: TRBJ1-2; cdr3_length: 13; v_call: TRBV30; cdr3_aa: CAWRQGANYGYTF; cdr3_nt: TGTGCCTGGAGACAGGGGGCGAACTATGGCTACACCTTC
d_call: -; clone_size: -; j_call: TRBJ2-5; cdr3_length: 14; v_call: TRBV6-1; cdr3_aa: CASSELGGRETQYF; cdr3_nt: TGTGCCAGCAGTGAATTGGGGGGAAGAGAGACCCAGTACTTC
d_call: TRBD1; clone_size: few; j_call: TRBJ2-7; cdr3_length: 14; v_call: TRBV6-6; cdr3_aa: CASRGTGGTYEQYF; cdr3_nt: TGTGCCAGCAGAGGGACAGGGGGCACCTACGAGCAGTACTTC
d_call: -; clone_size: medium-sized; j_call: TRBJ1-6; cdr3_length: 13; v_call: TRBV6-6; cdr3_aa: CALIGTDNSPLHF; cdr3_nt: TGTGCCCTTATCGGTACTGATAATTCACCCCTCCACTTT
d_call: TRBD2; clone_size: -; j_call: TRBJ2-2; cdr3_length: 18; v_call: TRBV5-1; cdr3_aa: CASSLVGTSGSNTGELFF; cdr3_nt: TGCGCCAGCAGCTTGGTGGGGACTAGCGGGTCGAACACCGGGGAGCTGTTTTTT
d_call: TRBD1; clone_size: few; j_call: TRBJ2-7; cdr3_length: 15; v_call: TRBV28; cdr3_aa: CASSLPGTDDYEQYF; cdr3_nt: TGTGCCAGCAGTTTACCCGGGACAGACGACTACGAGCAGTACTTC
d_call: -; clone_size: -; j_call: TRBJ1-5; cdr3_length: 14; v_call: TRBV30; cdr3_aa: CAWSTGHSNQPQHF; cdr3_nt: TGTGCCTGGAGTACTGGGCACAGCAATCAGCCCCAGCATTTT
d_call: TRBD1; clone_size: -; j_call: TRBJ2-7; cdr3_length: 16; v_call: TRBV7-9; cdr3_aa: CASSLGLGQGAHEQYF; cdr3_nt: TGTGCCAGCAGCTTAGGGTTAGGACAGGGGGCCCACGAGCAGTACTTC
d_call: TRBD2; clone_size: -; j_call: TRBJ2-7; cdr3_length: 16; v_call: TRBV20-1; cdr3_aa: CSASYILTSGRSEQYF; cdr3_nt: TGCAGTGCTAGTTATATCCTGACTAGCGGGAGGAGCGAGCAGTACTTC
d_call: TRBD2; clone_size: -; j_call: TRBJ2-3; cdr3_length: 14; v_call: TRBV6-4; cdr3_aa: CASSGTSDTDTQYF; cdr3_nt: TGTGCCAGCAGTGGGACTAGCGACACAGATACGCAGTATTTT
d_call: -; clone_size: -; j_call: TRBJ1-1; cdr3_length: 14; v_call: TRBV5-1; cdr3_aa: CASSFREGNTEAFF; cdr3_nt: TGCGCCAGCAGCTTCAGGGAGGGTAACACTGAAGCTTTCTTT
d_call: -; clone_size: -; j_call: TRBJ1-2; cdr3_length: 12; v_call: TRBV5-1; cdr3_aa: CASSKDSPNYTF; cdr3_nt: TGCGCCAGCAGCAAGGACAGCCCCAACTACACCTTC
d_call: -; clone_size: -; j_call: TRBJ1-1; cdr3_length: 14; v_call: TRBV29-1; cdr3_aa: CSVGASVLNTEAFF; cdr3_nt: TGCAGCGTAGGGGCCAGTGTATTGAACACTGAAGCTTTCTTT
d_call: -; clone_size: -; j_call: TRBJ2-2; cdr3_length: 14; v_call: TRBV5-1; cdr3_aa: CASRSDRNTGELFF; cdr3_nt: TGCGCCAGCAGAAGCGACAGGAACACCGGGGAGCTGTTTTTT
d_call: TRBD2; clone_size: -; j_call: TRBJ2-1; cdr3_length: 15; v_call: TRBV28; cdr3_aa: CASIAGLAGAQMQFF; cdr3_nt: TGTGCCAGCATCGCCGGATTAGCGGGAGCTCAGATGCAGTTCTTC
d_call: TRBD2; clone_size: -; j_call: TRBJ2-7; cdr3_length: 15; v_call: TRBV14; cdr3_aa: CASSARLAETYEQYF; cdr3_nt: TGTGCCAGCAGCGCTCGACTAGCGGAGACATACGAGCAGTACTTC
d_call: -; clone_size: -; j_call: TRBJ1-5; cdr3_length: 14; v_call: TRBV5-1; cdr3_aa: CASSLTGLNQPQHF; cdr3_nt: TGCGCCAGCAGCTTGACGGGACTCAATCAGCCCCAGCATTTT
d_call: TRBD1; clone_size: -; j_call: TRBJ2-4; cdr3_length: 14; v_call: TRBV5-4; cdr3_aa: CASSRGTGKNIQYF; cdr3_nt: TGTGCCAGCAGCCGGGGGACAGGTAAAAACATTCAGTACTTC
d_call: -; clone_size: -; j_call: TRBJ2-1; cdr3_length: 14; v_call: TRBV10-3; cdr3_aa: CAISESGLNNEQFF; cdr3_nt: TGTGCCATCAGTGAGTCGGGACTGAACAATGAGCAGTTCTTC
d_call: TRBD1; clone_size: -; j_call: TRBJ2-3; cdr3_length: 16; v_call: TRBV27; cdr3_aa: CASSLLARGLSDTQYF; cdr3_nt: TGTGCCAGCAGTTTATTGGCCAGGGGGCTGTCAGATACGCAGTATTTT
d_call: -; clone_size: few; j_call: TRBJ1-2; cdr3_length: 14; v_call: TRBV5-6; cdr3_aa: CASSLAQNSYGYTF; cdr3_nt: TGTGCCAGCAGCTTGGCCCAAAACTCCTATGGCTACACCTTC
d_call: TRBD2; clone_size: -; j_call: TRBJ2-7; cdr3_length: 16; v_call: TRBV28; cdr3_aa: CASSLSLAVLTYEQYF; cdr3_nt: TGTGCCAGCAGTTTATCACTAGCGGTCCTAACCTACGAGCAGTACTTC
d_call: -; clone_size: -; j_call: TRBJ1-5; cdr3_length: 15; v_call: TRBV18; cdr3_aa: CASSPQQGGNQPQHF; cdr3_nt: TGTGCCAGCTCACCACAACAGGGTGGTAATCAGCCCCAGCATTTT
d_call: TRBD2; clone_size: -; j_call: TRBJ2-1; cdr3_length: 15; v_call: TRBV7-6; cdr3_aa: CASSLVAGGSNEQFF; cdr3_nt: TGTGCCAGCAGCTTAGTAGCGGGAGGGAGCAATGAGCAGTTCTTC
d_call: -; clone_size: -; j_call: TRBJ2-1; cdr3_length: 15; v_call: TRBV7-9; cdr3_aa: CASSPDGIFRNEQFF; cdr3_nt: TGTGCCAGCAGCCCGGACGGGATCTTTAGAAATGAGCAGTTCTTC
d_call: TRBD1; clone_size: -; j_call: TRBJ2-1; cdr3_length: 17; v_call: TRBV7-6; cdr3_aa: CASSLRGTGGAGEEQFF; cdr3_nt: TGTGCCAGCAGTCTTAGGGGGACAGGGGGCGCAGGGGAAGAGCAGTTCTTC
d_call: TRBD1; clone_size: -; j_call: TRBJ1-1; cdr3_length: 15; v_call: TRBV5-1; cdr3_aa: CASSFSGTGNTEAFF; cdr3_nt: TGCGCCAGCAGCTTTTCCGGGACAGGGAACACTGAAGCTTTCTTT
d_call: TRBD2; clone_size: -; j_call: TRBJ2-1; cdr3_length: 18; v_call: TRBV11-2; cdr3_aa: CASSFLPRPGLAYNEQFF; cdr3_nt: TGTGCCAGCAGCTTTTTACCCCGTCCGGGACTAGCGTACAATGAGCAGTTCTTC
d_call: -; clone_size: -; j_call: TRBJ1-6; cdr3_length: 14; v_call: TRBV6-2/TRBV6-3; cdr3_aa: CASSPTGINSPLHF; cdr3_nt: TGTGCCAGCAGCCCGACAGGAATCAATTCACCCCTCCACTTT
d_call: -; clone_size: -; j_call: TRBJ2-1; cdr3_length: 11; v_call: TRBV6-6; cdr3_aa: CASSYRDEQFF; cdr3_nt: TGTGCCAGCAGTTATAGAGATGAGCAGTTCTTC
d_call: -; clone_size: -; j_call: TRBJ2-7; cdr3_length: 15; v_call: TRBV5-1; cdr3_aa: CASSSAGRLGYEQYF; cdr3_nt: TGCGCCAGCAGCTCTGCAGGAAGGCTTGGGTACGAGCAGTACTTC
d_call: -; clone_size: -; j_call: TRBJ2-2; cdr3_length: 13; v_call: TRBV5-1; cdr3_aa: CASSPLNSGELFF; cdr3_nt: TGCGCCAGCAGCCCGCTAAATTCTGGGGAGCTGTTTTTT